This is a list of T cell receptor beta chains from one sample in a study of T cell changes during pregnancy in multiple sclerosis. TCRdb's table, derived via immunoSEQ multiplex PCR, lists solely in-frame clones and lacks some. Among about 64,000 clones listed, approximately 90% were seen once. Material: peripheral blood, obtained in the second trimester of pregnancy. These receptor sequences come from a female donor with multiple sclerosis, enrolled in a pregnancy study. The conserved cysteine and the conserved F or W are not part of the CDR3 here. A D gene is named only where the DNA matches it firmly.

>TRBD1|TRBV4-1|TRBJ2-7
ASSQDFRDRVTYEQY
>-|TRBV6-5|TRBJ2-2
ASSYSIGEVTGELF
>TRBD1|TRBV6-5|TRBJ1-5
ASSSLTGDQPQH
>-|TRBV19|TRBJ1-2
ASLPGPFRGGYT
>-|TRBV20-1|TRBJ1-5
SASGNQPQH
>TRBD1|TRBV20-1|TRBJ2-7
SARDREKQY
>-|TRBV27|TRBJ1-6
ASRGSGASDSPLH
>TRBD1|TRBV5-1|TRBJ1-1
ASSFRDRGYTEAF
>TRBD2|TRBV13|TRBJ2-5
ASSLVGGETQY
>-|TRBV11-3|TRBJ1-4
ASSLDRFENEKLF
>TRBD2|TRBV7-2|TRBJ2-3
ASSLRLSGASDTQY
>-|TRBV27|TRBJ2-4
ASSSLKRGPDLPNIQY
>TRBD1|TRBV7-2|TRBJ2-1
ASSSRDRLFNEQF
>TRBD1|TRBV7-6|TRBJ2-7
ASSHDRVGSSYEQY
>-|TRBV6-5|TRBJ1-5
ASSYSTSAAQH
>-|TRBV5-1|TRBJ1-1
ASSLVLGGNTEAF
>-|TRBV5-1|TRBJ2-1
ASSPNTGGLREQF
>TRBD2|TRBV6-4|TRBJ2-3
ASSDSSGGTDTQY
>-|TRBV19|TRBJ1-5
ASAGLTFSNQPQH
>-|TRBV2|TRBJ1-3
ASTGGNTIY
>TRBD1|TRBV10-3|TRBJ1-2
AISGQAVGYT
>TRBD1|TRBV7-2|TRBJ2-5
ASSLNRGRETQY
>-|TRBV2|TRBJ2-5
ASTRGLIETQY
>TRBD1|TRBV6-5|TRBJ1-5
ASSYTGGLTQH
>TRBD1|TRBV6-6|TRBJ1-6
ASRRGQENSPLH
>TRBD1|TRBV4-2|TRBJ1-2
ASSQARDRGYGYT
>-|TRBV7-9|TRBJ1-2
ASSLVSVYGYT
>-|TRBV11-2|TRBJ1-6
ASSLDAADNSPLH
>-|TRBV4-1|TRBJ1-1
ASSQDRFGAGRTEAF
>-|TRBV7-2|TRBJ1-1
ASSFGSGIVTEAF
>-|TRBV18|TRBJ2-1
ASSPPSYNEQF
>-|TRBV7-3|TRBJ1-6
ASSVQGKYNSPLH
>TRBD1|TRBV6-6|TRBJ2-7
ASSSGGTGGNEQY
>-|TRBV28|TRBJ1-6
ASSLVSSYNSPLH
>TRBD2|TRBV11-2|TRBJ2-7
ASRRGRAYEQY
>-|TRBV27|TRBJ1-2
ASSIRGGAYDYT
>-|TRBV19|TRBJ1-6
ASSIERSPLGLSPLH
>-|TRBV7-9|TRBJ1-2
ASTWRGNGYT
>TRBD1|TRBV27|TRBJ1-6
ASSLSSGTGLSPLH
>-|TRBV7-3|TRBJ1-1
ASSLDIVGTEAF
>TRBD1|TRBV2|TRBJ2-7
ASTEWGQAYEQY
>-|TRBV5-6|TRBJ1-2
ASSFNPGGKYGYT
>TRBD2|TRBV7-2|TRBJ2-1
ASSLELAGEGLYNEQF
>TRBD2|TRBV5-5|TRBJ2-3
ASRHRGASGGITDTQY
>TRBD1|TRBV6-5|TRBJ1-4
ASSLQGGRDEKLF
>-|TRBV4-3|TRBJ1-4
ASSQDYGEKLF
>-|TRBV5-5|TRBJ2-3
ASSLVFGRGRDTQY
>-|TRBV19|TRBJ1-5
ASSILGAKISNQPQH
>-|TRBV2|TRBJ1-2
ASSGSGTNYGYT
>TRBD1|TRBV6-6|TRBJ1-5
ASSYFGDSSNQPQH
>TRBD1|TRBV19|TRBJ1-6
ASSGTGGGHSPLH
>-|TRBV4-1|TRBJ1-4
ASSWRWPTNEKLF
>-|TRBV20-1|TRBJ2-4
SAWERGIQY
>TRBD2|TRBV6-4|TRBJ2-3
ASRPLAGGTTDTQY
>TRBD1|TRBV6-5|TRBJ2-1
ASSRDSLGYNEQF
>TRBD1|TRBV7-2|TRBJ1-6
ASSRRTGGDSPLH
>-|TRBV6-5|TRBJ2-7
ASRPPGVYEQY
>TRBD1|TRBV5-4|TRBJ2-7
ASSSRADRGRDEQY